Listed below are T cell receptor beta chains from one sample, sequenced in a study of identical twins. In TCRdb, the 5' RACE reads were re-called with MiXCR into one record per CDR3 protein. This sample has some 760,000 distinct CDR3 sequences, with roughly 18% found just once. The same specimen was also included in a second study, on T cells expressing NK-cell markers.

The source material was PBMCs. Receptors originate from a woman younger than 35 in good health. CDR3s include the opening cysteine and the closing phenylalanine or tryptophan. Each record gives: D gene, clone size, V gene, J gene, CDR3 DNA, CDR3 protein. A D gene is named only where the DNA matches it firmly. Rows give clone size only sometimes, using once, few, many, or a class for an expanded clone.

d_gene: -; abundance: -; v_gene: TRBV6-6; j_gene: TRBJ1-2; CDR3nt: TGTGCCAGCAGACCGGACACTATGTATGGCTACACCTTC; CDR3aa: CASRPDTMYGYTF
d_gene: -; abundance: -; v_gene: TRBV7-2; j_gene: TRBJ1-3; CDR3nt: TGTGCCAGCAGCTTAGCGATGAGGACAGACCACTCTGGAAACACCATATATTTT; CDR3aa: CASSLAMRTDHSGNTIYF
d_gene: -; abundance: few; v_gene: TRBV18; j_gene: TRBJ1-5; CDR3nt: TGTGCCAGCTCACAGGCCCAGCAAAGCAATCAGCCCCAGCATTTT; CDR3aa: CASSQAQQSNQPQHF
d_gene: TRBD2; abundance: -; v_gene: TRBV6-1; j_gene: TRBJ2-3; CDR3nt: TGTGCCAGCAGGACCGTATGGGGGGGGTTCACAGATACGCAGTATTTT; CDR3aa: CASRTVWGGFTDTQYF
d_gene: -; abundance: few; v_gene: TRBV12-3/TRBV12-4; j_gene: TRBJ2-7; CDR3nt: TGTGCCAGCAGTCATCCGGGGGTTGTGTTTTCCTACGAGCAGTACTTC; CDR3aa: CASSHPGVVFSYEQYF
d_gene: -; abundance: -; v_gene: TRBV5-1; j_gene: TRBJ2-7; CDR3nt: TGCGCCAGCAGCTTGGCCGGCAGGACTGCCGGCGAGCAGTACTTC; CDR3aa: CASSLAGRTAGEQYF
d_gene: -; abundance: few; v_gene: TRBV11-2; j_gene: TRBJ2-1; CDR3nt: TGTGCCAGCAGCTTTAGGCGTATCCACAATGAGCAGTTCTTC; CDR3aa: CASSFRRIHNEQFF
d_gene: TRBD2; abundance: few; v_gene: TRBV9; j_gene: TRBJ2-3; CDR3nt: TGTGCCAGCAGCGTAGAGCGGGGGCCTATAGATACGCAGTATTTT; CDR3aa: CASSVERGPIDTQYF
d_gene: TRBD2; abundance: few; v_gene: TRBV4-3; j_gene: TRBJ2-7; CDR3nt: TGCGCCAGCAGCCAAGTCGTAGCGGGGGCAAACTACGAGCAGTACTTC; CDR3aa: CASSQVVAGANYEQYF
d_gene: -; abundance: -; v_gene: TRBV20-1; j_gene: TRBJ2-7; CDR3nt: TGCAGTGCTAGTCCATCCATCTCGGTTGAGCAGTACTTC; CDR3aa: CSASPSISVEQYF
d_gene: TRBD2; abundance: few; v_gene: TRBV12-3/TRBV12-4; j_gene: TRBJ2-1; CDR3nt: TGTGCCAGCAGTTTGGGGGGGACCTACGGTGAGCAGTTCTTC; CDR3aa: CASSLGGTYGEQFF
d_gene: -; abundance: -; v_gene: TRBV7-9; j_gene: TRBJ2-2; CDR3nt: TGTGCCAGCAGCCGCCGGACTGGGGGCGCCGGGGAGCTGTTTTTT; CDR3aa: CASSRRTGGAGELFF
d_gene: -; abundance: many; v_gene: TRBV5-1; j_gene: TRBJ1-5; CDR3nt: TGCGCCAGCAGCTCCGACCCTGATGGGCCCCAGCATTTT; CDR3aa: CASSSDPDGPQHF
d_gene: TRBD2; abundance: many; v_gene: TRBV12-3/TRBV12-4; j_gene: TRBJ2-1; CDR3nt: TGTGCCAGCAGTTTCAGCGGGGGCTACAATGAGCAGTTCTTC; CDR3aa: CASSFSGGYNEQFF
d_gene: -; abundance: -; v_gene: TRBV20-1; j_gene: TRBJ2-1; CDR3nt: TGCAGTGCCCGCCCGGGGCGAGGGCTCAATGAGCAGTTCTTC; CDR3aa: CSARPGRGLNEQFF
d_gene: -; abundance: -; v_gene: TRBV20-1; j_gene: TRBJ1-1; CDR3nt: TGCAGTGCTAGAGATTTAGTGGACCCCAACACTGAAGCTTTCTTT; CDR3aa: CSARDLVDPNTEAFF
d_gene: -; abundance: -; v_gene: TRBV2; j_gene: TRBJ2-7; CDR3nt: TGTGCCAGCAGCCCAGGGCTTCTTAACTACGAGCAGTACTTC; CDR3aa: CASSPGLLNYEQYF
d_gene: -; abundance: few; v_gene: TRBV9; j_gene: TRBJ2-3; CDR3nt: TGTGCCAGCAGCGCCACTCAGGATACGCAGTATTTT; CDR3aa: CASSATQDTQYF
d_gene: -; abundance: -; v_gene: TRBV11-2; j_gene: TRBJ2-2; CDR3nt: TGTGCCAGCAGCTTACGGGCACTGAACACCGGGGAGCTGTTTTTT; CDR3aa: CASSLRALNTGELFF
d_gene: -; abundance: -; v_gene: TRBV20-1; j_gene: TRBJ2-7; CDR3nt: TGCAGTGCTAGAGATCGTGTGGCCAAATACGAGCAGTACTTC; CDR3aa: CSARDRVAKYEQYF
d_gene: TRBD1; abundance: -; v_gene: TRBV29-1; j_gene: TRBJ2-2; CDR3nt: TGCAGCGTAACAGGGGGCAGGGTTACCGGGGAGCTGTTTTTT; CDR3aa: CSVTGGRVTGELFF
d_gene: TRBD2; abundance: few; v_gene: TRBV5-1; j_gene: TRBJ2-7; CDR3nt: TGCGCCAGCAGCTTGAAGCGGGACCACTACGAGCAGTACTTC; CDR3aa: CASSLKRDHYEQYF
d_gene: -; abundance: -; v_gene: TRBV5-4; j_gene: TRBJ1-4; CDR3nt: TGTGCCAGCAGCTTGGACCCACAGCCGAATGAAAAACTGTTTTTT; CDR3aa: CASSLDPQPNEKLFF
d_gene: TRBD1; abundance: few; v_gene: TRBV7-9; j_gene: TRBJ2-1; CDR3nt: TGTGCCAGCAGCTTCAGCGACAGGGGGATGGGTGAGCAGTTCTTC; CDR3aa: CASSFSDRGMGEQFF
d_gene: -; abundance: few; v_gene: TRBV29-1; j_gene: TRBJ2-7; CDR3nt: TGCAGCGTTGAAGATCAGAGGGTGCCCTACGAGCAGTACTTC; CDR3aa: CSVEDQRVPYEQYF
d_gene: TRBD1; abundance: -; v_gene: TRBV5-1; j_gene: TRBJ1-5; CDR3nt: TGCGCCAGCAGCCCGACAGGGTCATCCCAGCCCCAGCATTTT; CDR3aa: CASSPTGSSQPQHF
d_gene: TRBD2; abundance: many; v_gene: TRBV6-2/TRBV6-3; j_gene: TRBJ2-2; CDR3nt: TGTGCCAGCAGTTACGGGACTAGCGACACCGGGGAGCTGTTTTTT; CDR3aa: CASSYGTSDTGELFF
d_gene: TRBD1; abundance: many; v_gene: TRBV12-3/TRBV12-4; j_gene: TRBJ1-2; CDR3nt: TGTGCCAGCAGCCAACAGGGGTCCTATGGCTACACCTTC; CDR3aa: CASSQQGSYGYTF
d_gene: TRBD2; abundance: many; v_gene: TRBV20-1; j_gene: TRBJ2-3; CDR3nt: TGCAGTGCTACTGGGACTACTAGCACAGATACGCAGTATTTT; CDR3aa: CSATGTTSTDTQYF
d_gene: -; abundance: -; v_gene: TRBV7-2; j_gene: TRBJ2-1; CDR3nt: TGTGCCAGCAGCTCCGGGACGGTATTCTCTTACAATGAGCAGTTCTTC; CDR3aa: CASSSGTVFSYNEQFF
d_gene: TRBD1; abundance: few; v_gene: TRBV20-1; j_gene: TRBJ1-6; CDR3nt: TGCAGTGCTAGCGCGGGACAGCGGTATTCACCCCTCCACTTT; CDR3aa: CSASAGQRYSPLHF
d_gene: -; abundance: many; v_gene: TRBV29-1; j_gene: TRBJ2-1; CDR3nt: TGCAGCCCCTTAACGGGTGAGCAGTTCTTC; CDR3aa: CSPLTGEQFF
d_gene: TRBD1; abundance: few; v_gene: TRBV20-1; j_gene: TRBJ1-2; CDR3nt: TGCAGTGCTAGCCCGGGACAGGGATTTTTGGATGGCTACACCTTC; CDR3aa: CSASPGQGFLDGYTF
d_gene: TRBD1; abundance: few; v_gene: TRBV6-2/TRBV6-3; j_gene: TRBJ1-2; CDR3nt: TGTGCCAGCAGACGGGACAGGGGGCCCTATGGCTACACCTTC; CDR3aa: CASRRDRGPYGYTF
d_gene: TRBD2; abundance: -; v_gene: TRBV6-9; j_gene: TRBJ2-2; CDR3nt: TGTGCCAGCAGTTCGGCGGCTAGCGGCACCGGGGAGCTGTTTTTT; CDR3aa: CASSSAASGTGELFF
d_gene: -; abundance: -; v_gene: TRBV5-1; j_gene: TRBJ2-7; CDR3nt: TGCGCCAGCAGCTTGGTAAGGGAAGGCGAGCAGTACTTC; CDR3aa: CASSLVREGEQYF
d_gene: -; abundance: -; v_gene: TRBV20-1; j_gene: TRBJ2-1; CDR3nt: TGCAGTGCTAGAGATATCCTAGTCAATGAGCAGTTCTTC; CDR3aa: CSARDILVNEQFF
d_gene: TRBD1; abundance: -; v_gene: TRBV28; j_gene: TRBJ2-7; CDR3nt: TGTGCCAGCGCCTGGGGCCGACAGGGCAAGAACGAGCAGTACTTC; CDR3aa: CASAWGRQGKNEQYF
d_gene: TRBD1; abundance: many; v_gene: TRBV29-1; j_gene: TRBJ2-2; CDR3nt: TGCAGCGCCCTCGGGACAGGGGGCACCGGGGAGCTGTTTTTT; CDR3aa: CSALGTGGTGELFF
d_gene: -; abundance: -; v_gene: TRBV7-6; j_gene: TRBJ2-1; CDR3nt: TGTGCCAGCAGTCCATTTCCGGGGCCCAGAGATGAGCAGTTCTTC; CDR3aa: CASSPFPGPRDEQFF
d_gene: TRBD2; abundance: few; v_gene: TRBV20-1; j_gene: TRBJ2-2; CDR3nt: TGCAGTGCTAGCAACTCTAGCGGGAGGGCCCTTAACACCGGGGAGCTGTTTTTT; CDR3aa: CSASNSSGRALNTGELFF
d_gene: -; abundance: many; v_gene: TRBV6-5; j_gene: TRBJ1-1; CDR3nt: TGTGCCAGCAGGCCCTCCCCTGCGCAAGCTTTCTTT; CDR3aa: CASRPSPAQAFF
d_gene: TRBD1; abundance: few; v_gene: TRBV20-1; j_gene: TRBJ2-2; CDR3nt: TGCAGTGCCCGACAGGGGAGTGGGACCGGGGAGCTGTTTTTT; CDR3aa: CSARQGSGTGELFF
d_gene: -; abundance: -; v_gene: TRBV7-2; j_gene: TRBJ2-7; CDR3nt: TGTGCCAGCAGCGTCCGTCCAGGACCTTCCTACGAGCAGTACTTC; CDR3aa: CASSVRPGPSYEQYF
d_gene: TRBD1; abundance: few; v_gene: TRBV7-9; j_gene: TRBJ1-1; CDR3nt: TGTGCCAGCAGCTTAGCGGCAGGGGGGAACACTGAAGCTTTCTTT; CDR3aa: CASSLAAGGNTEAFF
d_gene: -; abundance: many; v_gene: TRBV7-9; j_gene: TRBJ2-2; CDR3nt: TGTGCCAGCAGCTTTCTGGGGGGCACCGGGGAGCTGTTTTTT; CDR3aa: CASSFLGGTGELFF
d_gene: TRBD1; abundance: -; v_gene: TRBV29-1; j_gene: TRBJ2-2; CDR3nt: TGCAGCGGGAAGGACAGGGGGGACACCGGGGAGCTGTTTTTT; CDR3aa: CSGKDRGDTGELFF
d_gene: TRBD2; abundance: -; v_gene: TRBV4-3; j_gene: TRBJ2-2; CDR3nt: TGCGCCAGCAGCCAAGACTTCCGGGAGGGCGGGGAGCTGTTTTTT; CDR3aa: CASSQDFREGGELFF
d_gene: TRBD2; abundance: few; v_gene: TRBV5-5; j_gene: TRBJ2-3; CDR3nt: TGTGCCAGCAGCTTCACGGGACTACCCTCGGCAGATACGCAGTATTTT; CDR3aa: CASSFTGLPSADTQYF
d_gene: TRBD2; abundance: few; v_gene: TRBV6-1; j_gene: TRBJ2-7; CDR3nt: TGTGCCAGCAGAATTAGCGGGTCGTATGCCCACGAGCAGTACTTC; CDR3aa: CASRISGSYAHEQYF
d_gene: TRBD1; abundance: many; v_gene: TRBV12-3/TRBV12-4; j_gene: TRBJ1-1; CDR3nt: TGTGCCACCAAGGGGACAGGGGTATCAAACACTGAAGCTTTCTTT; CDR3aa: CATKGTGVSNTEAFF
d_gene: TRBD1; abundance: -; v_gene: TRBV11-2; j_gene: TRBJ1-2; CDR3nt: TGTGCCAGCAGCCTTGGGGACAGGGGCTATGGCTACACCTTC; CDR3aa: CASSLGDRGYGYTF
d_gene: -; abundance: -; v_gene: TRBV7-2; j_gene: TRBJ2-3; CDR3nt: TGTGCCAGCAGCTTCCTGGGCGGGATTGATACGCAGTATTTT; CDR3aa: CASSFLGGIDTQYF
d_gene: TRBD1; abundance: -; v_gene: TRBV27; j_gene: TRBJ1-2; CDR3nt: TGTGCCAGCAGACCGGACAGGGATAACTATGGCTACACCTTC; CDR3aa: CASRPDRDNYGYTF
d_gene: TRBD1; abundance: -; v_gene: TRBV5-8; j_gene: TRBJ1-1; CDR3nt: TGTGCCAGCAGCTATGACAGGGGTAACACTGAAGCTTTCTTT; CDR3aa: CASSYDRGNTEAFF